Presented here are 7 T cell receptor beta chains from one specimen sequenced in a study of T cell changes during pregnancy in multiple sclerosis (dated by TCRdb to the late 2010s). Library construction relied on the immunoSEQ multiplex PCR assay. TCRdb limited this immuneACCESS table to in-frame rearrangements with V and J called. A share of clones is missing; checked studies link under half to unresolved V genes, and the rest is unexplained. The sample has roughly 110,000 clones on record, 85% to 95% of them singletons. In total, the top ten clones hold less than 2% of the sample. The starting material was peripheral blood, obtained after pregnancy. The source of these receptors is a female donor with multiple sclerosis, enrolled in a pregnancy study.

J is TRBJ2-1 and V is TRBV15; 9 nucleotides align to TRBD2. The V segment lost 0 bases and the J segment 1 base; nucleotides outside the gene matches: 1. Per the germline V gene, CDR1 is LNHNV and CDR2 is YYDKDF (reference sequence). CDR3 size: 16 residues. The CDR3 spells CATSRDLAGSYNEQFF. As DNA, the CDR3 is TGTGCCACCAGCAGAGATCTAGCGGGGTCCTACAATGAGCAGTTCTTC.

The chain has TRBV27 and TRBJ2-2, with D perhaps TRBD1 (6 bases). CDR1 and CDR2 (germline): MNHEY, SMNVEV (reference sequence). The CDR3 runs to 15 residues. With 5 bases removed from V and 5 bases from J, the gap between germline ends came to 15 bases. As DNA, the CDR3 is TGTGCCAGCAGTAGCAGGGGTGGTGAGACCGGGGAGCTGTTTTTT. Amino acid sequence: CASSSRGGETGELFF.

The chain uses TRBV7-9 and TRBJ1-3; D uncertain. Germline assignment: CDR1 SEHNR and CDR2 FQNEAQ (reference sequence). There are 16 residues in the CDR3. Trimming pared 2 bases from V and 0 bases from J, leaving 11 bases between. The CDR3 DNA follows: TGTGCCAGCAGCTTACGGAACAGCCCCTCTGGAAACACCATATATTTT. Translation gives CASSLRNSPSGNTIYF. The full variable domain, completed using reference TRBV7-9 and TRBJ1-3, is DTGVSQNPRHKITKRGQNVTFRCDPISEHNRLYWYRQTLGQGPEFLTYFQNEAQLEKSRLLSDRFSAERPKGSFSTLEIQRTEQGDSAMYLCASSLRNSPSGNTIYFGEGSWLTVV.

The rearrangement links TRBV5-1 to TRBJ2-5; D remains unclear. Germline CDR1 and CDR2: SGHRS and YFSETQ. Deletions cut 7 bases from V and 2 bases from J, with 18 bases between. The CDR3 has 15 residues. DNA of the CDR3: TGCGCCAGCCGCGATGGCAGAGGTCCACAAGAGACCCAGTACTTC. It is translated as CASRDGRGPQETQYF.

The chain joins TRBV7-3 to TRBJ2-3; TRBD1 agrees at 9 bases. The CDR3 has 15 residues. Per germline, CDR1 SGHTA and CDR2 FQGTGA. After removal of 3 bases from V and 3 bases from J, the junction contained 4 bases not matched to a gene. The CDR3 DNA reads TGTGCCAGCAGCTTCACAGGGGGCGAGACAGATACGCAGTATTTT. Its protein is CASSFTGGETDTQYF. Full variable domain (missing parts from reference TRBV7-3 and TRBJ2-3): GAGVSQTPSNKVTEKGKYVELRCDPISGHTALYWYRQSLGQGPEFLIYFQGTGAADDSGLPNDRFFAVRPEGSVSTLKIQRTERGDSAVYLCASSFTGGETDTQYFGPGTRLTVL.

The V call is TRBV4-1, the J call TRBJ1-1; D is perhaps TRBD1 (5 bases). Trimming removed 8 bases at V and 4 bases at J, with 17 bases between. The CDR3 is 14 amino acids. CDR1 and CDR2 (germline): MGHRA, YSYEKL. The CDR3 nucleotides read TGCGCCAGCCGCAGAATCGGGGGGATCACTGAAGCTTTCTTT. This sequence encodes CASRRIGGITEAFF.

The chain combines TRBV6-1 with TRBJ1-2; TRBD1 matches 8 bases. Trimming removed 0 bases from V and 8 bases from J; junction bases left unmatched: 14. CDR1 is MNHNS, CDR2 SASEGT, per germline. This CDR3 has 17 residues. For the CDR3, the DNA is TGTGCCAGCAGTGAAGCGCCCGGACAGGGAGTAATCTACGGCTACACCTTC. Protein: CASSEAPGQGVIYGYTF.